The 24 T cell receptor beta chains below come from one sample, sequenced in a study of blood T cell repertoires in COVID-19. This table comes from immunoSEQ multiplex PCR, and its TCRdb copy is limited to in-frame clones, with some not included. Of fewer than 250,000 clones listed, 80% to 90% were seen once; the top ten hold 3.5% to 4%. Specimen: PBMCs or T cells enriched from blood (not recorded which). The receptors were gathered from a woman aged 40 to 55 with acute COVID-19.

The chain combines TRBV7-8 with TRBJ1-1; TRBD1 is a possible D gene (5 bases). This CDR3 comprises 16 residues. Trimming shortened V by 3 bases and J by 1 base, and 15 bases separated the two germline ends. CDR1 is SGHVS, CDR2 FQNEAQ, per germline. CDR3 DNA: TGTGCCAGCAGCTTCCGGGCCACAAGGGGGAACACTGAAGCTTTCTTT. This codes for CASSFRATRGNTEAFF.

This chain uses TRBV3-1 (or the pseudogene TRBV3-2) with TRBJ1-3, with a tentative D call TRBD1 (5 bases). The CDR3 is 16 amino acids. Germline-derived CDR1 and CDR2 are LGHDT and YNNKEL (reference sequence). Trimming shortened V by 0 bases and J by 7 bases, and 16 bases separated the two germline ends. CDR3 amino acids: CASSQESGGGRNTIYF. CDR3 bases: TGTGCCAGCAGCCAAGAAAGTGGGGGGGGTCGCAACACCATATATTTT.

The chain links TRBV19 to TRBJ2-1, with 8 nucleotides matching TRBD1. V was pared by 1 base and J by 8 bases, with 7 bases of the junction left unmatched. The CDR3 consists of 15 residues. The germline CDR1 and CDR2 sequences are LNHDA and SQIVND (reference sequence). CDR3 loop: CASSIGDRWLDEQFF. As DNA, the CDR3 is TGTGCCAGTAGTATAGGGGACAGGTGGTTAGATGAGCAGTTCTTC.

The genes are TRBV5-1 and TRBJ2-5, with 7 bases fitting TRBD2. The CDR3 runs 14 residues. Trimming removed 0 bases from V and 5 bases from J; junction bases left unmatched: 4. CDR1 is SGHRS and CDR2 is YFSETQ in the germline V gene. In nucleotides, the CDR3 is TGCGCCAGCAGCTTGGCCCGGGGGGAGGAGACCCAGTACTTC. Translating gives CASSLARGEETQYF.

The rearrangement links TRBV2 to TRBJ2-6; 9 bases map to TRBD1. V was clipped by 5 bases and J by 2 bases; unmatched bases: 7. This CDR3 is 17 amino acids long. Looked up from germline, CDR1 is SNHLY and CDR2 is FYNNEI. CDR3 nucleotide sequence: TGTGCCAGCAGTCTGGACAGGGGTGGCGCTGGGGCCAACGTCCTGACTTTC. This gives the protein CASSLDRGGAGANVLTF.

The V call is TRBV27, the J call TRBJ2-2; 7 bases agree with TRBD2. The CDR3 spans 19 residues. CDR1 is MNHEY and CDR2 is SMNVEV in the germline V gene (reference sequence). The J segment lost 0 bases and the V segment lost 3 bases, leaving 13 bases of the junction unmatched. As DNA, the CDR3 is TGTGCCAGCAGTTTTCCTGGCGGGAGCGGGGCCGCGAACACCGGGGAGCTGTTTTTT. It translates to CASSFPGGSGAANTGELFF.

J is TRBJ1-2 and V is TRBV2; tentative D call: TRBD1 (5 bases). Trimming left V 2 bases short and J 2 bases short, with 6 bases between. The CDR3 is 13 amino acids. Per the germline V gene, CDR1 is SNHLY and CDR2 is FYNNEI. The CDR3, as DNA: TGTGCCAGCAGTGAAAACAGGAACTATGGCTACACCTTC. Translation: CASSENRNYGYTF.

This clone is a singleton in its sample. The chain combines TRBV2 with TRBJ1-1, with D possibly matching TRBD1 (6 bases). The CDR3 length is 12 residues. Per the germline V gene, CDR1 is SNHLY and CDR2 is FYNNEI. V was pared by 4 bases and J by 5 bases, with 8 bases between. CDR3 region: CASSGQGTEAFF. The CDR3 region has the DNA TGTGCCAGCAGTGGTCAGGGGACTGAAGCTTTCTTT. Full variable domain (missing parts from reference TRBV2 and TRBJ1-1): EPEVTQTPSHQVTQMGQEVILRCVPISNHLYFYWYRQILGQKVEFLVSFYNNEISEKSEIFDDQFSVERPDGSNFTLKIRSTKLEDSAMYFCASSGQGTEAFFGQGTRLTVV.

This chain joins TRBV28 and TRBJ2-1; 8 bases match TRBD2. The V segment lost 2 bases and the J segment 7 bases; nucleotides outside the gene matches: 1. The germline V gene encodes CDR1 MDHEN and CDR2 SYDVKM. This CDR3 is 13 amino acids long. CDR3 in amino acids: CASSLSGRNEQFF. CDR3 DNA sequence: TGTGCCAGCAGTTTAAGCGGGAGAAATGAGCAGTTCTTC.

This chain uses TRBV18 with TRBJ1-2, with TRBD1 matching over 7 bases. Germline CDR1 is KGHSH and CDR2 is LQKENI. CDR3 length: 16 amino acids. V shed 3 bases and J 1 base; nucleotides not matched to a gene: 8. CDR3 region: CASSPGTVLLNYGYTF. Written as DNA, the CDR3 is TGTGCCAGCTCACCTGGGACAGTCCTACTTAACTATGGCTACACCTTC. The whole variable domain, filled in from reference TRBV18 and TRBJ1-2, reads NAGVMQNPRHLVRRRGQEARLRCSPMKGHSHVYWYRQLPEEGLKFMVYLQKENIIDESGMPKERFSAEFPKEGPSILRIQQVVRGDSAAYFCASSPGTVLLNYGYTFGSGTRLTVV.

The chain employs TRBV2 and TRBJ1-3; a possible D gene is TRBD1 (5 bases). V was trimmed by 1 base and J by 4 bases, leaving 5 bases between them. This CDR3 has 13 residues. CDR1 is SNHLY, CDR2 FYNNEI, per germline. The CDR3 here is CASSEGQGNTIYF. The CDR3 nucleotides are TGTGCCAGCAGTGAAGGACAGGGAAACACCATATATTTT.

The CDR3 protein is CASSPPQRDFEAFF. Here the CDR3 DNA reads TGTGCCAGCAGCCCGCCCCAACGGGACTTTGAAGCTTTCTTT. The chain joins TRBV7-2 to TRBJ1-1, with D possibly matching TRBD1 (5 bases). Trimming pared 5 bases from V and 7 bases from J, leaving 17 bases between. Germline CDR1 reads SGHTA; CDR2 reads FQGNSA. There are 14 residues in the CDR3.

The V call is TRBV10-3, the J call TRBJ1-6; 7 bases are shared with TRBD1. From germline, CDR1 is ENHRY and CDR2 SYGVKD. Trimming took 6 bases from V and 5 from J; bases not matched to a gene: 4. There are 14 residues in the CDR3. The CDR3 nucleotides read TGTGCCATCAGGCCCGGACAGGATAATTCACCCCTCCACTTT. This gives the protein CAIRPGQDNSPLHF.

This chain connects TRBV11-2 to TRBJ2-2; 14 bases are shared with TRBD2. Germline values: CDR1 SGHAT, CDR2 FQNNGV. The length of the CDR3 is 16 residues. V was pared by 6 bases and J by 7 bases, with 7 bases of the junction left unmatched. CDR3 bases: TGTGCCAGCAGTCCGGGACTAGCGGGAGCTAACGGGGAGCTGTTTTTT. The encoded protein is CASSPGLAGANGELFF.

V gene TRBV27 combines with J gene TRBJ2-7, with 10 bases lining up with TRBD2. V dropped 6 bases and J dropped 0; count of bases not matched to a gene: 5. The CDR3 is made up of 15 amino acids. CDR1 is MNHEY, CDR2 SMNVEV, per germline (reference sequence). The CDR3 DNA sequence: TGTGCCAGCAGGCTACTAGCGGGAAGCTCCTACGAGCAGTACTTC. Translated: CASRLLAGSSYEQYF.

J is TRBJ2-3 and V is TRBV28, with 10 bases aligning to TRBD1. There are 16 residues in the CDR3. Trimming took 6 bases from V and 6 from J; bases not matched to a gene: 12. Germline V CDR1 and CDR2: MDHEN, SYDVKM. CDR3 sequence (DNA): TGTGCCAGCAGCCTGGACAGGGGGTTTTTAGTGGATACGCAGTATTTT. This translates into CASSLDRGFLVDTQYF.

V gene TRBV5-6 combines with J gene TRBJ2-1; TRBD2 matches 7 bases. Trimming cost V 2 bases and J 8 bases; bases outside gene matches: 10. Germline lookup yields CDR1 SGHDT and CDR2 YYEEEE. The CDR3 loop spans 15 amino acids. The CDR3 sequence is CASSFGQGGVDEQFF. The CDR3 DNA reads as TGTGCCAGCAGCTTCGGGCAGGGAGGGGTCGATGAGCAGTTCTTC.

This clone turned up a few times. This chain links TRBV5-1 with TRBJ2-7; 8 positions agree with TRBD1. The germline CDR1 and CDR2 sequences are SGHRS and YFSETQ. Trimming removed 0 bases from V and 3 bases from J; junction bases left unmatched: 2. This CDR3 has 14 amino acids. The CDR3 nucleotides read TGCGCCAGCAGCTTGGGGACAGGGATCTACGAGCAGTACTTC. Amino acid sequence: CASSLGTGIYEQYF.

This chain links TRBV30 with TRBJ1-3, with D perhaps matching TRBD1 (6 bases). Trimming stripped 4 bases from V and 4 bases from J, with 14 bases between. Germline lookup yields CDR1 GTSNPN and CDR2 SVGIG (reference sequence). There are 14 residues in the CDR3. The CDR3 coding sequence is TGTGCCTGGACCGGTCAGGGGCTAGGAAACACCATATATTTT. Its translation is CAWTGQGLGNTIYF. Full variable domain (rest looked up from reference TRBV30 and TRBJ1-3): SQTIHQWPATLVQPVGSPLSLECTVEGTSNPNLYWYRQAAGRGLQLLFYSVGIGQISSEVPQNLSASRPQDRQFILSSKKLLLSDSGFYLCAWTGQGLGNTIYFGEGSWLTVV.

The rearrangement uses TRBV27 and TRBJ1-6; possible D gene TRBD1, 5 bases. V was cut by 5 bases and J by 15 bases, with 14 bases left in between. The V gene's germline CDR1 is MNHEY and CDR2 SMNVEV (reference sequence). CDR3 length: 12 residues. As DNA, the CDR3 is TGTGCCAGCAGTGGAGGGGAATCATACCTCCACTTT. Translating gives CASSGGESYLHF.

V usage is TRBV28 and J usage is TRBJ1-1; TRBD1 matches at 8 bases. Germline values: CDR1 MDHEN, CDR2 SYDVKM. CDR3 length: 14 amino acids. The V gene end was trimmed by 10 bases and the J gene end by 3 bases; junction bases not matched to a gene: 10. CDR3 nucleotides: TGTGCCACCAGGACAGGGACCATGGACACTGAAGCTTTCTTT. Translating gives CATRTGTMDTEAFF.

This sequence joins TRBV20-1 and TRBJ1-2; D not certain. Germline assignment: CDR1 DFQATT and CDR2 SNEGSKA (reference sequence). V lost 6 bases, J lost 7 bases, and 12 bases lay in between. The length of the CDR3 is 11 residues. The CDR3 sequence is CSATGGVGYTF. The CDR3 DNA sequence: TGCAGTGCCACTGGCGGGGTTGGCTACACCTTC.

V gene TRBV2 combines with J gene TRBJ1-4; TRBD1 aligns across 8 bases. There are 15 residues in the CDR3. Unmatched junction bases numbered 7, after V lost 6 bases and J lost 4 bases. Germline CDR1 is SNHLY and CDR2 is FYNNEI. The CDR3 DNA reads TGTGCCAGCAGCCCGGACAGGGCCCATAATGAAAAACTGTTTTTT. It codes for CASSPDRAHNEKLFF.

This chain links TRBV12-3 or TRBV12-4 with TRBJ1-5, with no clear D. The germline V and J ends were trimmed by 3 bases and 6 bases, with 9 bases remaining between them. The CDR3 consists of 13 residues. The CDR3 DNA follows: TGTGCCAGCAGTTTTGGCAGAACTCAGCCCCAGCATTTT. Protein sequence: CASSFGRTQPQHF.